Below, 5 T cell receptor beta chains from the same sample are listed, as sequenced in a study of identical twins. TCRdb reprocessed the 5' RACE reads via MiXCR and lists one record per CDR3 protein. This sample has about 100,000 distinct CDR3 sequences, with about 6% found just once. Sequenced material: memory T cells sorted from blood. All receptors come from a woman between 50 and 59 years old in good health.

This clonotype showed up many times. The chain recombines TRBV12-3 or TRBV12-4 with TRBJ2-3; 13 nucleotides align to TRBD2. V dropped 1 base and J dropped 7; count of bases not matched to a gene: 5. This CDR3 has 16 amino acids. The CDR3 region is CASSLGLAGGTHTQYF. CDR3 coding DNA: TGTGCCAGCAGTTTAGGACTAGCGGGAGGTACGCATACGCAGTATTTT.

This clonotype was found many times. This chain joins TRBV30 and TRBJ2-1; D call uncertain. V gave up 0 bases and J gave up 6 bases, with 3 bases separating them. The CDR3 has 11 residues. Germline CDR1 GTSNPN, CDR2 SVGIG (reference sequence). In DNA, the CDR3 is TGTGCCTGGAGTGTTGTCAATGAGCAGTTCTTC. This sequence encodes CAWSVVNEQFF.

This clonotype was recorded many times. The CDR3 loop reads CASRTDPTDTQYF. CDR3 coding DNA: TGTGCCAGCAGGACAGATCCCACAGATACGCAGTATTTT. The chain combines TRBV6-5 with TRBJ2-3; perhaps TRBD1 as D (5 bases). Between the trimmed V and J ends, which lost 6 bases and 2 bases, there was a span of 9 bases. The germline CDR1 and CDR2 sequences are MNHEY and SVGAGI. The CDR3 contains 13 residues.

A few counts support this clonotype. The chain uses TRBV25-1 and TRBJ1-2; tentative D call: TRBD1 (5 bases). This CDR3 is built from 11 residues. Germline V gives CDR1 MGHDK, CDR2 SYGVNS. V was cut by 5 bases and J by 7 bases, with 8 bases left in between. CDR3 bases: TGTGCCAGCAGTTCAGGGAGTGGCTACACCTTC. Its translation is CASSSGSGYTF.

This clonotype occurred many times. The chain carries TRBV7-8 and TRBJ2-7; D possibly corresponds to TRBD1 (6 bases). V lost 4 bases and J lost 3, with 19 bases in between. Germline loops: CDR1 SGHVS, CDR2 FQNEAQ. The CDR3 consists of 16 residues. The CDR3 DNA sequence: TGTGCCAGCAGCTCCCCGTGGGTTGGGGGCAGCTACGAGCAGTACTTC. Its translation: CASSSPWVGGSYEQYF. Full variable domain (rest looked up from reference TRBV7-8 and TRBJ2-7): GAGVSQSPRYKVAKRGQDVALRCDPISGHVSLFWYQQALGQGPEFLTYFQNEAQLDKSGLPSDRFFAERPEGSVSTLKIQRTQQEDSAVYLCASSSPWVGGSYEQYFGPGTRLTVT.